The text below deals with one T cell receptor beta chain. All donors participated as healthy donors of bone marrow. The CDR3 loop spans 14 amino acids. CDR1 SNHLY and CDR2 FYNNEI come from the germline V gene. The germline V and J ends were trimmed by 0 bases and 9 bases, with 12 bases remaining between them. This specimen comes from a study of cytomegalovirus exposure and HLA in healthy donors. The PCR employed 60 Vbeta primers together with 13 Jbeta primers. The table came from immunoSEQ multiplex PCR; TCRdb's copy has only in-frame clones and leaves some out. The table has over 250,000 clones, just over 70% seen once; the top ten hold under 2.5%.

The genes are TRBV2 and TRBJ1-5; tentative D call: TRBD1 (5 bases). The sample was PBMCs. This sequence was found in a female donor in good health and CMV-seronegative. The CDR3 protein is CASSEALPGGPQHF. In nucleotides, the CDR3 is TGTGCCAGCAGTGAAGCGCTTCCGGGGGGGCCCCAGCATTTT.